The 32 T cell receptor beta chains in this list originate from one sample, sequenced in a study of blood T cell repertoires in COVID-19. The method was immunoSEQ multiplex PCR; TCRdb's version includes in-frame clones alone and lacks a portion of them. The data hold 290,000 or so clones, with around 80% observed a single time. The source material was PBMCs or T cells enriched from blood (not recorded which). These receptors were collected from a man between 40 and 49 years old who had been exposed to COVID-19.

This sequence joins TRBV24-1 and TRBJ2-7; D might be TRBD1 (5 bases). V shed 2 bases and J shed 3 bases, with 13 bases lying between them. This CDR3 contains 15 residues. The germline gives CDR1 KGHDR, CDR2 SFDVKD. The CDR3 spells CATSDSRLQGYEQYF. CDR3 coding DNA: TGTGCCACCAGTGATTCGCGGCTTCAGGGCTACGAGCAGTACTTC.

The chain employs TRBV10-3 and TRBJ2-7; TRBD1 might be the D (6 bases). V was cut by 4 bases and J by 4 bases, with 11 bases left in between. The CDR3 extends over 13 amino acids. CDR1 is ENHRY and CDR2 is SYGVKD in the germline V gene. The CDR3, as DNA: TGTGCCATCAGTGCGGCAGGGGTATACGAGCAGTACTTC. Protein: CAISAAGVYEQYF.

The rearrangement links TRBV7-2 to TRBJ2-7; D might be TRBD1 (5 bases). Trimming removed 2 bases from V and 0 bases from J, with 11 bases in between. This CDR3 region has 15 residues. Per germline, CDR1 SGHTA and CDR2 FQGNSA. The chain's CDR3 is CASSLMGLGSYEQYF. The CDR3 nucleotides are TGTGCCAGCAGCTTAATGGGGCTGGGCTCCTACGAGCAGTACTTC.

The CDR3 nucleotides read TGTGCCAGCAGCGTAGCTAAGTCTAGCGGGTACCAAGAGACCCAGTACTTC. Amino acid sequence: CASSVAKSSGYQETQYF. The chain is built from TRBV9 and TRBJ2-5, with 8 bases identical to TRBD2. The germline gives CDR1 SGDLS, CDR2 YYNGEE. The CDR3 has 17 residues. The V and J ends lost 0 bases and 0 bases, in that order; junction bases with no gene match: 7.

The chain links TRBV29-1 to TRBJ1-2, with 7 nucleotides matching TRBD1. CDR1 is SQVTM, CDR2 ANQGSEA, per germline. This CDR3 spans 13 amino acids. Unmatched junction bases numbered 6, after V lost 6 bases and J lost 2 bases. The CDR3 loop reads CSVIDRANYGYTF. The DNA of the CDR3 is TGCAGCGTGATAGACAGGGCCAACTATGGCTACACCTTC. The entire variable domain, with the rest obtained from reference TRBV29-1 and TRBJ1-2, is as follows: SAVISQKPSRDICQRGTSLTIQCQVDSQVTMMFWYRQQPGQSLTLIATANQGSEATYESGFVIDKFPISRPNLTFSTLTVSNMSPEDSSIYLCSVIDRANYGYTFGSGTRLTVV.

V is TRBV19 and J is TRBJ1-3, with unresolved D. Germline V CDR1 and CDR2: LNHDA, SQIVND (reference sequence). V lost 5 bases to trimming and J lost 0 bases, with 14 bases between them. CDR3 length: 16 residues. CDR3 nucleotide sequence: TGTGCCAGTAGTTCGTCGACTGGTAGCTCTGGAAACACCATATATTTT. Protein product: CASSSSTGSSGNTIYF.

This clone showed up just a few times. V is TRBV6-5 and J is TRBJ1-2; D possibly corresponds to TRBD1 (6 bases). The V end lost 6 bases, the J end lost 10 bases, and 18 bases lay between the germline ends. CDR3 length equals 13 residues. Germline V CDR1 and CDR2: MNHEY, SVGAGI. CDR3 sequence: CASRFRGFPIYTF. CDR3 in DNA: TGTGCCAGCAGGTTCAGGGGTTTCCCGATCTACACCTTC.

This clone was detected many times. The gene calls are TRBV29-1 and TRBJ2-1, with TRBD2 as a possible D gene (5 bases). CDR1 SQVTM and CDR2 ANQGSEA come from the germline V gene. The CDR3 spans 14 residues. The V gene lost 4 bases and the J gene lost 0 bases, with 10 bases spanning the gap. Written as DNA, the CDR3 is TGCAGCGTTGCCCGGGAACCCTCCTACAATGAGCAGTTCTTC. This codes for CSVAREPSYNEQFF.

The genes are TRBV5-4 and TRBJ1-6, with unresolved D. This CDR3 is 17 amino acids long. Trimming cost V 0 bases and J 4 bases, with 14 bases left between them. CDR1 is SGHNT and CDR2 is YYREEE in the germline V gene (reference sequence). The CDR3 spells CASSLDSLTIYNSPLHF. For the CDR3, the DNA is TGTGCCAGCAGCTTGGACAGCCTAACAATATATAATTCACCCCTCCACTTT. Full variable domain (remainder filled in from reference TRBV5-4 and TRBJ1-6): ETGVTQSPTHLIKTRGQQVTLRCSSQSGHNTVSWYQQALGQGPQFIFQYYREEENGRGNFPPRFSGLQFPNYSSELNVNALELDDSALYLCASSLDSLTIYNSPLHFGNGTRLTVT.

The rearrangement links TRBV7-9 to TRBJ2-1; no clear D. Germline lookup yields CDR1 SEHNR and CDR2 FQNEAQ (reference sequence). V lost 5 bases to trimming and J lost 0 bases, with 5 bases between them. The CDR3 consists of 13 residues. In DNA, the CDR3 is TGTGCCAGCAGCCGGAGCTCCTACAATGAGCAGTTCTTC. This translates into CASSRSSYNEQFF. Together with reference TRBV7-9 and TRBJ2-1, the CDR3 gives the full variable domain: DTGVSQNPRHKITKRGQNVTFRCDPISEHNRLYWYRQTLGQGPEFLTYFQNEAQLEKSRLLSDRFSAERPKGSFSTLEIQRTEQGDSAMYLCASSRSSYNEQFFGPGTRLTVL.

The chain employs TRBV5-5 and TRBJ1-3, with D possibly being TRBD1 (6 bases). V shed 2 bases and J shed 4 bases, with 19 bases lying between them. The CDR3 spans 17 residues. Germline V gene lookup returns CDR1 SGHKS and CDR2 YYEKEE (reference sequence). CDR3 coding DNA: TGTGCCAGCAGCTTTAAAAGAGGACAGCTCCCAGGAAACACCATATATTTT. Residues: CASSFKRGQLPGNTIYF.

The CDR3 loop reads CASSVESTFIDTQYF. The CDR3 DNA follows: TGTGCCAGCAGCGTAGAGAGTACTTTTATTGATACGCAGTATTTT. V and J are TRBV5-5 and TRBJ2-3; D is unresolved. The CDR3 length is 15 residues. Germline assignment: CDR1 SGHKS and CDR2 YYEKEE (reference sequence). V was trimmed by 4 bases and J by 6 bases, leaving 18 bases between them.

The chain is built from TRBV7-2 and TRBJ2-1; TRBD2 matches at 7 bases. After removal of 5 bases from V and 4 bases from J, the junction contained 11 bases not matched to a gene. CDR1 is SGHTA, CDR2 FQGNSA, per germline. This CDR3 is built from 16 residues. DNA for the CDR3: TGTGCCAGCAGCCTAACCCCGCGACTAGCATACAATGAGCAGTTCTTC. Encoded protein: CASSLTPRLAYNEQFF.

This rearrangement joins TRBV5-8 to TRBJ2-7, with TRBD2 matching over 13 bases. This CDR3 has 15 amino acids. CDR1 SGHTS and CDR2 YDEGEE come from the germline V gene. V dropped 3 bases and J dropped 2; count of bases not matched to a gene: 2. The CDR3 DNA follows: TGTGCCAGCAGCTCCGGACTAGCGGGAGCCTACGAGCAGTACTTC. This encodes CASSSGLAGAYEQYF.

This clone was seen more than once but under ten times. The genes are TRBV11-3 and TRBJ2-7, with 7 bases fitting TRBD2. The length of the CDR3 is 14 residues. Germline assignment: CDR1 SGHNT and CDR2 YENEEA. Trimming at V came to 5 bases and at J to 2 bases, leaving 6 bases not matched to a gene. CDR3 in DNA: TGTGCCAGCAGCGGGGACGGGGGGACCTACGAGCAGTACTTC. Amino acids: CASSGDGGTYEQYF.

The CDR3 DNA reads as TGTGCCAGTAGTATAGGACAGGGGGCTTCACCCCTCCACTTT. It is translated as CASSIGQGASPLHF. This rearrangement joins TRBV19 to TRBJ1-6; 10 nucleotides match TRBD1. CDR3 length: 14 amino acids. The trim removed 1 base at V and 9 bases at J, leaving 0 bases unmatched. Germline V CDR1 and CDR2: LNHDA, SQIVND (reference sequence).

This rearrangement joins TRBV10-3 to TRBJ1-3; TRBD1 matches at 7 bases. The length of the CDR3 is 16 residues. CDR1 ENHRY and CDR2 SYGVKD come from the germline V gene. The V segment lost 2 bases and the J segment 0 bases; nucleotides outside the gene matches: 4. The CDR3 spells CAISEMGQLSGNTIYF. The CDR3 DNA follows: TGTGCCATCAGTGAGATGGGACAGCTCTCTGGAAACACCATATATTTT.

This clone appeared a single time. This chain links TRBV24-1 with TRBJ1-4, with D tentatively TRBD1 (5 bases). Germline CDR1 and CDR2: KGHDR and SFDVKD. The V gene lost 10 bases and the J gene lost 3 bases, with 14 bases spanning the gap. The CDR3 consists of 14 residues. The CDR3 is CATKTSGSNEKLFF. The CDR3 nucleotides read TGTGCCACTAAGACCTCAGGGTCTAATGAAAAACTGTTTTTT.

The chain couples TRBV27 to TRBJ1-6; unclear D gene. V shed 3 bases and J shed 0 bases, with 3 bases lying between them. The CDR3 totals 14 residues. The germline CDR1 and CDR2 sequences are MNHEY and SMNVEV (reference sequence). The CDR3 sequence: CASSLSSYNSPLHF. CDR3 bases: TGTGCCAGCAGTTTGAGCTCCTATAATTCACCCCTCCACTTT.

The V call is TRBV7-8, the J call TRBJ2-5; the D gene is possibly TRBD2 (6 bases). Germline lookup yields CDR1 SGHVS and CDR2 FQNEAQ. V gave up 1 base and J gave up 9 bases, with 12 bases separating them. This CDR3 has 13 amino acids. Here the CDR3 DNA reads TGTGCCAGCAGCTTAGTGGACGGAGGGGCCCAGTACTTC. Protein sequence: CASSLVDGGAQYF.

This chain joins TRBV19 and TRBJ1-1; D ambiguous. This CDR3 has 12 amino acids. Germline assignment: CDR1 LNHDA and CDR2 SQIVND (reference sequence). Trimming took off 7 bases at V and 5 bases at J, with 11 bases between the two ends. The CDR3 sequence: CASTRGLTEAFF. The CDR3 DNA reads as TGTGCCAGTACGCGAGGTCTAACTGAAGCTTTCTTT.

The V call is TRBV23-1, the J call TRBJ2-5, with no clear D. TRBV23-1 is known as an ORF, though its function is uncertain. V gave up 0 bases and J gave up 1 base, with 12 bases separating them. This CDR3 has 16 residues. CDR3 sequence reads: CASSQSSRHSQETQYF. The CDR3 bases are TGCGCCAGCAGTCAATCCTCCAGGCATTCCCAAGAGACCCAGTACTTC.

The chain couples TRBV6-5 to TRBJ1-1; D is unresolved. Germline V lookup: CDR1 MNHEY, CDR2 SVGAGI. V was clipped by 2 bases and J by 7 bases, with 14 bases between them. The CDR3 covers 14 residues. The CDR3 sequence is CASSYLPPSLEAFF. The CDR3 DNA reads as TGTGCCAGCAGTTACCTACCCCCCTCCCTTGAAGCTTTCTTT.

The CDR3, as DNA: TGTGCCTGGAGTACCTCAACAGGGCGCGAGCAGTACTTC. It is translated as CAWSTSTGREQYF. The chain employs TRBV30 and TRBJ2-7; weak D call: TRBD1 (6 bases). Germline-derived CDR1 and CDR2 are GTSNPN and SVGIG (reference sequence). V lost 2 bases and J 6 bases, leaving 14 bases between the germline ends. The CDR3 contains 13 residues.

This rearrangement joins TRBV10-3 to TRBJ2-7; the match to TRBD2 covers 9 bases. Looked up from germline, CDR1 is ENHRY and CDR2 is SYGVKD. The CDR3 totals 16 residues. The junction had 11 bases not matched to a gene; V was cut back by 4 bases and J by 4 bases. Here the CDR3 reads CAISAQGAGGLYEQYF. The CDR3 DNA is TGTGCCATCAGTGCCCAAGGAGCGGGAGGCCTTTACGAGCAGTACTTC.

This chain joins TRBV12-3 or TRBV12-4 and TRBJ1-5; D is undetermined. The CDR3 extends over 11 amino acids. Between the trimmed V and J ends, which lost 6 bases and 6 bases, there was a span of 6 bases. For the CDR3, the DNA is TGTGCCAGCAGATCGGGTCAGCCCCAGCATTTT. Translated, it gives CASRSGQPQHF.

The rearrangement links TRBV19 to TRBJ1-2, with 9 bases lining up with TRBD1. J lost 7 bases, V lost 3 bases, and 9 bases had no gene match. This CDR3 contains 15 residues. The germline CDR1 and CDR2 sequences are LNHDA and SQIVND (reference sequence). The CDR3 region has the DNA TGTGCCAGTAGTATCCTAGGGACAGGGTTGTTTGGCTACACCTTC. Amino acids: CASSILGTGLFGYTF. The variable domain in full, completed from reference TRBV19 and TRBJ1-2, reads DGGITQSPKYLFRKEGQNVTLSCEQNLNHDAMYWYRQDPGQGLRLIYYSQIVNDFQKGDIAEGYSVSREKKESFPLTVTSAQKNPTAFYLCASSILGTGLFGYTFGSGTRLTVV.

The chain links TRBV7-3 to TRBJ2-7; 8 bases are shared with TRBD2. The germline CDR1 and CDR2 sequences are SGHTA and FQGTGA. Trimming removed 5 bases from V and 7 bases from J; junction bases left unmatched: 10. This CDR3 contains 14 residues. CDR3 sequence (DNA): TGTGCCAGCAGCAGAACAGCGGGAGTAGGTGAGCAGTACTTC. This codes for CASSRTAGVGEQYF. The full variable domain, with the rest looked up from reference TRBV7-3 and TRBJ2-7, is GAGVSQTPSNKVTEKGKYVELRCDPISGHTALYWYRQSLGQGPEFLIYFQGTGAADDSGLPNDRFFAVRPEGSVSTLKIQRTERGDSAVYLCASSRTAGVGEQYFGPGTRLTVT.

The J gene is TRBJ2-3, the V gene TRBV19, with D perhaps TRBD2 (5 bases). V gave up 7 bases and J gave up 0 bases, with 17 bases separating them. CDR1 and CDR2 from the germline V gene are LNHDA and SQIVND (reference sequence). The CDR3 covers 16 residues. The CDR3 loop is CASTPGVGFSTDTQYF. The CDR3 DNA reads TGTGCCAGTACCCCCGGGGTTGGGTTTAGCACAGATACGCAGTATTTT.

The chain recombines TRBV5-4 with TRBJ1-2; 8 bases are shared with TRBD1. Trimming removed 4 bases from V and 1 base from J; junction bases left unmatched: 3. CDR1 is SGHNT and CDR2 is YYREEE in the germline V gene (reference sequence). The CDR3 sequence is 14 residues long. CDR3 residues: CASSKDRDNYGYTF. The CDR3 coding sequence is TGTGCCAGCAGCAAGGACAGGGATAACTATGGCTACACCTTC.

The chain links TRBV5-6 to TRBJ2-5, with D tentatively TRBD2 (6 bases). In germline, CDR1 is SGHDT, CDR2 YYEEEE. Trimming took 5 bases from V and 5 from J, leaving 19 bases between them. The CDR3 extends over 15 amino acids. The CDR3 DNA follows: TGTGCCAGCAGGGCTGGTGGGCCGGGGAGGGAGACCCAGTACTTC. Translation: CASRAGGPGRETQYF.

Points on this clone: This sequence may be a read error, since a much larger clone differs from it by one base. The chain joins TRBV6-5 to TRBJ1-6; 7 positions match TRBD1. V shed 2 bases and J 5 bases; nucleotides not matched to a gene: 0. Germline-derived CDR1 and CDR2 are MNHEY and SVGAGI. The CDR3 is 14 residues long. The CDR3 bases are TGTGCCAGCAGTTACGGGACAGATAATTCACCCCTCCACTTT. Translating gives CASSYGTDNSPLHF.